These T cell receptor beta chains were read from a single sample in a study of OX40 agonist ivuxolimab in advanced cancers. Data came from immunoSEQ multiplex PCR; TCRdb stores just in-frame clones and leaves some out. The sample lists 35,000 to 45,000 clones; 74% were seen once. Sequencing used CD4+ or CD8+ T cells sorted from blood, obtained in a trial of the OX40 agonist ivuxolimab. Every receptor here comes from an adult with an advanced solid tumor such as melanoma, head and neck, liver or kidney cancer. CDR3s leave out the opening cysteine and the closing phenylalanine or tryptophan. The listing skips clone size in some rows; elsewhere it reads once, few, many or a size class.

>TRBV5-1|TRBJ1-6|few
ASSGGGGNSPLH
>TRBV5-1|TRBJ2-1|NA
ASSKPGLNNEQF
>TRBV7-2|TRBJ2-5|NA
ASSFSPQETQY
>TRBV4-2|TRBJ2-1|NA
ASSQVLGTGGNEQF
>TRBV5-1|TRBJ2-3|NA
ASSYPWLAGGYYTDTQY
>TRBV2|TRBJ1-5|NA
ASSEFSFNQPQH
>TRBV5-1|TRBJ1-6|few
ASSPTGGKSPLH
>TRBV6-1|TRBJ2-7|NA
ASSEFPGLAGGKYEQY
>TRBV4-2|TRBJ2-2|NA
ASSPWAGNTGELF
>TRBV5-4|TRBJ1-6|few
ASSLRWGEGSPLH
>TRBV6-4|TRBJ2-2|once
ASSAGTGNTGELF
>TRBV2|TRBJ2-3|few
ASSGRRNTDTQY
>TRBV6-1|TRBJ1-6|NA
ASWGGNQSPLH
>TRBV29-1|TRBJ1-1|NA
SGKQGGDTEAF
>TRBV14|TRBJ1-6|NA
ASSQDKGGAVAPLH
>TRBV2|TRBJ2-7|NA
ASKGQGVGEQY
>TRBV6-1|TRBJ2-7|NA
ASSEAPSLLDSSYEQY
>TRBV5-1|TRBJ1-5|NA
ASSLAGGESQPQH
>TRBV29-1|TRBJ1-1|NA
SARGTGKGTEAF
>TRBV19|TRBJ1-2|NA
ASSSSRPTNYGYT
>TRBV6-1|TRBJ1-4|once
ASRKQGAGEKLF
>TRBV7-9|TRBJ2-5|NA
ASSLGSGGAETQY
>TRBV29-1|TRBJ1-1|NA
SVGRENTEAF
>TRBV27|TRBJ2-1|NA
ASSFKRGDSNEQF
>TRBV9|TRBJ1-2|NA
ASRMTGGGLGYGYT
>TRBV30|TRBJ2-7|NA
AWSAPVSEQY
>TRBV5-1|TRBJ1-4|NA
ASSPWTGQRANEKLF
>TRBV5-6|TRBJ2-7|NA
ASSLLTRPYEQY
>TRBV13|TRBJ2-5|once
ASSSRDRGGTQY
>TRBV15|TRBJ1-5|NA
ATSPDRGPQPQH
>TRBV27|TRBJ2-4|NA
ASSQRGGQPGIQY
>TRBV18|TRBJ2-3|few
ASSPPLARTDTQY
>TRBV18|TRBJ1-1|few
ASSAGSPRNTEAF
>TRBV2|TRBJ2-7|NA
AREGPYEQY
>TRBV6-1|TRBJ2-1|NA
ASRDRISSYNEQF
>TRBV18|TRBJ2-6|NA
ASSPVGSSGANVLT
>TRBV4-1|TRBJ2-2|few
ASSPRVSAGELF
>TRBV19|TRBJ1-1|medium-sized
ASSNTGLEAF
>TRBV27|TRBJ1-1|NA
ASKIGQTNTEAF
>TRBV7-6|TRBJ1-4|few
ASSLSSGGLEKLF
>TRBV4-2|TRBJ1-2|NA
ASSQDQRTGSTYGYT
>TRBV27|TRBJ1-6|NA
ASSLAGGAQRSPLH
>TRBV5-1|TRBJ2-6|NA
ASQGPGANVLT
>TRBV6-6|TRBJ1-5|once
ASSYSEQGNQPQH
>TRBV6-1|TRBJ2-5|NA
ASSVEPHQETQY
>TRBV9|TRBJ1-3|NA
ASSVDGVGQGGNTIY
>TRBV5-1|TRBJ1-3|NA
ASSSDSSGGNTIY
>TRBV4-1|TRBJ1-5|NA
ASSPDGSNQPQH
>TRBV19|TRBJ1-1|NA
ASSPPGQGATEAF
>TRBV6-5|TRBJ1-6|medium-sized
ASSYSRRGSDSPLH
>TRBV9|TRBJ1-2|NA
ASSDSGGNRYDYT
>TRBV29-1|TRBJ1-2|many
SGEQGNGYT
>TRBV27|TRBJ1-2|NA
ASSFLASRGNYGYT
>TRBV9|TRBJ1-1|NA
ASSVALNTEAF
>TRBV19|TRBJ1-5|NA
ASTRQGASNQPQH
>TRBV2|TRBJ1-4|few
ASSKDREKLF
>TRBV7-9|TRBJ1-3|NA
ASSSQGISGNTIY
>TRBV2|TRBJ1-1|many
ASSKQGDTEAF
>TRBV6-1|TRBJ2-5|NA
ATRGGFVETQY